The sequence of this T cell receptor (beta chain) was determined in a study of shared clonotypes between healthy human individuals. The study's findings and limits: Tissues were not sampled, only blood, and their repertoires likely differ. Generation probabilities were higher for clonotypes shared across all four sorted-subset donors than for unshared ones.

Points on this clone: What it binds is not known.

Naive CD8 isolation took CD45RO-negative cells positively selected for CCR7 and excluded terminally differentiated effector memory CD45RA+ cells. Donors were healthy HIV-negative adults without recently reported acute infections or vaccinations. Every donor, a Caucasian adult, lived in Nashville, Tennessee. Assay used: immunoSEQ multiplex PCR; TCRdb lists only in-frame clones, some missing. The sample holds roughly 2 million clones; approximately 94% are singletons and the top ten take 0.9% to 1.3%. V gave up 4 bases and J gave up 2 bases, with 8 bases separating them. The CDR3 covers 14 residues. Germline CDR1 ENHRY, CDR2 SYGVKD.

The receptor's source is a man aged 18 to 29 in good health. The gene calls are TRBV10-3 and TRBJ2-2; D unclear. Sequences were obtained from naive CD8+ T cells sorted from blood. DNA for the CDR3: TGTGCCATCAGTGCGGCTAAAAACACCGGGGAGCTGTTTTTT. Its translation: CAISAAKNTGELFF.